This is a list of T cell receptor beta chains from one sample in a study of cytomegalovirus exposure and HLA in healthy donors. The assay was immunoSEQ multiplex PCR, and TCRdb's table has in-frame clones only and misses some. The data contain roughly 140,000 clones, 79% of them singletons. Input material: PBMCs. These receptors were taken from a man between 50 and 59 years old in good health and CMV-seropositive. Both conserved end residues are part of each CDR3. A D gene is named only where the DNA matches it firmly. Some rows mark clone size as missing; the rest say once, few, many or name a class of expanded clone.

TRBJ2-7 - TRBD2 TRBV7-9 TGTTCCAGCAGCTTGGGAGTTGGCGGGAGGGCCTACGAGCAGTACTTC CSSSLGVGGRAYEQYF
TRBJ1-1 once TRBD1 TRBV18 TGTGCCAGCTCACAAAGGGGGCAGAACACTGAAGCTTTCTTT CASSQRGQNTEAFF
TRBJ2-1 - - TRBV11-2 TGTGCCAGCAGCAAGACAGGGACTCTCTCCTACAATGAGCAGTTCTTC CASSKTGTLSYNEQFF
TRBJ2-7 - - TRBV30 TGTGCCTGGAGTGCCCCCGGACAGAGATACGAGCAGTACTTC CAWSAPGQRYEQYF
TRBJ2-1 - TRBD1 TRBV30 TGTGCCTGGAGTCCACTGGACAGGGTGGGTTACAATGAGCAGTTCTTC CAWSPLDRVGYNEQFF
TRBJ2-7 - - TRBV5-6 TGTGCCAGCAGCTTCCTAATGTACGAGCAGTACTTC CASSFLMYEQYF
TRBJ2-5 - TRBD1 TRBV5-5 TGTGCCAGCGGGACAGCCAAAGAGACCCAGTACTTC CASGTAKETQYF
TRBJ1-1 - - TRBV13 TGTGCCAGCGCGGGGAGAGGCTTAACTGAAGCTTTCTTT CASAGRGLTEAFF
TRBJ1-4 - - TRBV7-9 TGTGCCAGCAGCGGAGGTATGGGGGCGCAAAAACTGTTTTTT CASSGGMGAQKLFF
TRBJ1-4 once - TRBV11-2 TGTGCCAGCAGCAACGGGGGGGCTGGGACTGAAAAACTGTTTTTT CASSNGGAGTEKLFF
TRBJ2-2 - - TRBV5-6 TGTGCCAGCAGCTTCACCGGGACTTCGAACACCGGGGAGCTGTTTTTT CASSFTGTSNTGELFF
TRBJ1-5 - TRBD1 TRBV2 TGTGCCAGCAGCCAAAATCGACAGGGGAATCAGCCCCAGCATTTT CASSQNRQGNQPQHF
TRBJ2-1 - - TRBV7-9 TGTGCCAGCAGCCCCTACTCGTTGATGAGCTCCTACAATGAGCAGTTCTTC CASSPYSLMSSYNEQFF
TRBJ1-2 - TRBD1 TRBV27 TGTGCCAGCAGACACGGACAGGGGGCTAATGGCTACACCTTC CASRHGQGANGYTF
TRBJ2-7 - TRBD1 TRBV7-2 TGTGCCAGCAGCTGGGATGGACAGGGGGCCGACGAGCAGTACTTC CASSWDGQGADEQYF
TRBJ2-1 - TRBD1 TRBV5-1 TGCGCCAGCAGCTTCGACAGGGACACGCAGTTCTTC CASSFDRDTQFF
TRBJ2-7 - TRBD1 TRBV6-1 TGTGCCAGCAGTGTGGGACAGGCGAGCTCCTACGAGCAGTACTTC CASSVGQASSYEQYF
TRBJ1-2 once TRBD1 TRBV5-1 TGCGCCAGCAGCTTGGAGGCAGGGGGCAATGGCTACACCTTC CASSLEAGGNGYTF
TRBJ2-5 - TRBD1 TRBV11-2 TGTGCCAGCAGCTTAGCAGGGGGTGGAGAGACCCAGTACTTC CASSLAGGGETQYF
TRBJ2-7 - - TRBV28 TGTGCCAGCAGTTTATCCGCTAGCGCAAGATCCTACGAGCAGTACTTC CASSLSASARSYEQYF
TRBJ1-5 - - TRBV15 TGTGCCACCAGCAGAGCGTCAGGGGTTAGCAATCAGCCCCAGCATTTT CATSRASGVSNQPQHF
TRBJ1-2 - - TRBV6-5 TGTGCCAGCAGCCCGGACAATAACTATGGCTACACCTTC CASSPDNNYGYTF
TRBJ2-1 once - TRBV2 TGTGCCAGCAGGCGGGACAGCTTACTCGCCTACAATGAGCAGTTCTTC CASRRDSLLAYNEQFF
TRBJ2-5 once TRBD2 TRBV6-6 TGTGCCAGCGGGTCGCCTCAAGCGGGAGGAGGTGAGACCCAGTACTTC CASGSPQAGGGETQYF
TRBJ2-6 - TRBD2 TRBV2 TGTGCCAGCGGGGACTACTCTGGGGCCAACGTCCTGACTTTC CASGDYSGANVLTF
TRBJ1-2 - - TRBV18 TGTGCCAGCTCACCTGCGACAACACCTCAAGGCTACACCTTC CASSPATTPQGYTF
TRBJ2-3 - TRBD2 TRBV10-3 TGTGCCATCATGGGGCGGGAGGTAGATACGCAGTATTTT CAIMGREVDTQYF
TRBJ2-7 - TRBD2 TRBV28 TGTGCCAGCAGTACAGCGGGAGGGCTCTACGAGCAGTACTTC CASSTAGGLYEQYF
TRBJ2-2 - - TRBV30 TGTGCCTGGAGTGGGGTGGGCGGGTATAACACCGGGGAGCTGTTTTTT CAWSGVGGYNTGELFF
TRBJ2-1 - - TRBV5-1 TGCGCCAGCAGCGCGGGACAGAGCTACAATGAGCAGTTCTTC CASSAGQSYNEQFF
TRBJ2-2 - - TRBV10-1 TGCGCCAGCAGTGATTTAGGTTCCGGGAGTGTCACCGGGGAGCTGTTTTTT CASSDLGSGSVTGELFF
TRBJ1-4 - TRBD1 TRBV5-5 TGTGCCAGCAGCATCCGGGACAGGGATGAAAAACTGTTTTTT CASSIRDRDEKLFF
TRBJ1-5 - TRBD1 TRBV28 TGTGCCAGCAGCCTAAGGACAGGTTATAGCAATCAGCCCCAGCATTTT CASSLRTGYSNQPQHF
TRBJ1-4 - - TRBV5-4 TGTGCCAGCAGCTTGGAGACAGCCTTTGAGATTTTT CASSLETAFEIF
TRBJ2-7 - TRBD1 TRBV27 TGTGCCAGCAGCCGAAAATGGTCGGGACAGCAATCCTACGAGCAGTACTTC CASSRKWSGQQSYEQYF
TRBJ2-4 - TRBD2 TRBV19 TGTGCCAGTAGTAGGGCGGGAGGTCTCGTTCAGTACTTC CASSRAGGLVQYF
TRBJ2-7 - - TRBV2 TGTGCCAGTAGAACAGGGTTCCTCTCCTACGAGCAGTACTTC CASRTGFLSYEQYF
TRBJ2-1 - - TRBV11-2 TGTGCCAGCAGCCGAGGACGGTTCGGGGGCAATGAGCAGTTCTTC CASSRGRFGGNEQFF
TRBJ2-6 - - TRBV6-4 TGTGCCAGCAGTGGAGGGGGATCTGGGGCCAACGTCCTGACTTTC CASSGGGSGANVLTF
TRBJ1-1 few - TRBV2 TGTGCCAGCAGGTATGGAGTCACTGAAGCTTTCTTT CASRYGVTEAFF
TRBJ2-3 - - TRBV29-1 TGCAGCGTCTCGGACTACACAGATACGCAGTATTTT CSVSDYTDTQYF
TRBJ2-1 few TRBD2 TRBV10-3 TGTGCCATCAGTAGAAGGGGCGAGCGGGAGGATGAGCAGTTCTTC CAISRRGEREDEQFF
TRBJ1-5 - TRBD1 TRBV27 TGTGCCAGCAGGACAGGGAAGGGGGGAAATCAGCCCCAGCATTTT CASRTGKGGNQPQHF
TRBJ2-7 few TRBD2 TRBV4-1 TGCGCCAGCAGCCAAGAAACGCCAGAAACTAGCGGGACCTACGAGCAGTACTTC CASSQETPETSGTYEQYF